The following is a TCR beta chain sequence with its context. Its antigen is currently not known. The input lacks base qualities; no much larger clone sits a single base away. The entry originates in a study of cytomegalovirus exposure and HLA in healthy donors (dated by TCRdb to about 2017). Regarding the research as a whole: According to an earlier analysis of several hundred of the donors, about 179 million T cells yielded 117 million unique TCR beta sequences and about 300 Gb of sequence data. The later analysis used no new phenotypic data to find candidate immune exposures, relying instead on TCR beta sequences and their occurrence across donors. A later genetic analysis took genome-wide SNP genotypes for about 65% of the 666 donors and used that subset as a discovery cohort. To predict cytomegalovirus infection status, the study combined high-throughput TCR immunosequencing, statistical association of individual TCRs with disease status, and machine learning. The study was designed to test whether signatures of past pathogen exposure could be identified by cataloging public T cell receptors. To decide whether each TCR beta V gene segment behaved as functional or pseudogenic, an earlier analysis of several hundred of the donors relied on high-throughput TCR beta sequencing. Typing coverage differed by locus: A, B, C, DRB1 and DQB1 were typed in about 629-630 donors, DQA1 in 500 to 550, DPA1 in approximately 600, and DPB1 in 450 to 490. HLA typing included class I and class II loci at four-digit resolution. A separate validation cohort of 90 to 150 different subjects was used in addition to the roughly 700-subject first cohort. All discovery cohort repertoires had been generated on a single sequencing platform. Across some 400 genotyped donors of the cohort, an average of roughly 230,000 unique TCR beta nucleotide sequences per donor were sequenced, and roughly 20% of those sequences were non-productive. About 330 gigabases of sequencing data and tens of millions of unique TCR sequences made up an early release that covered about 640 HLA-typed donors. The T cell repertoires of some 670 subjects were profiled by immunosequencing and related to cytomegalovirus serostatus. About five DR-DQ haplotypes were treated as single units for association and clustering because of strong linkage in the cohort. Of the 350 to 450 genotyped donors, less than 85% were placed in the genetic ancestry cluster associated with self-reported Caucasian donors. A later analysis re-analyzed previously published TCR beta repertoires from 650 to 800 donors and added high-resolution HLA genotyping to study TCR occurrence patterns. Alongside the repertoire data, information on donor age, sex, ethnicity and CMV serostatus was compiled. Study-wide conclusions, independent of this receptor: A further reported finding was that TCR beta sequences accurately predicted the HLA-A and HLA-B alleles for most subjects in the first cohort. In a later analysis, some 18,000 TCR beta sequences were associated with specific HLA alleles at a false discovery rate of 0.05. In a later analysis, TCR association rates were found to vary across HLA loci, with the most associated TCRs seen for DRB1 alleles and the fewest for HLA-C alleles. A few of the identified cytomegalovirus-associated TCR beta chains were confirmed in vitro to be specific for cytomegalovirus antigens. HLA typing was unavailable for some donors at each locus, so association tests used only the typed subset. In this cohort, only TCR beta chains were sequenced, and detectable features were limited by the absence of alpha or paired-chain data. Linkage disequilibrium might explain the correlated functional status among segregating V segments, but an unknown experimental factor could not be ruled out. For the cohort, immune exposure information was limited to CMV serostatus. Most CMV-associated TCR beta chains appeared to be HLA-restricted in a later analysis, and the HLA associations seemed to be driven largely by CMV exposure. A later analysis reported that several top co-occurrence clusters appeared linked to parvovirus B19, influenza, CMV and Epstein-Barr virus. Across donors, most TCR sequences were observed very rarely, whereas some public TCRs were present in many individuals. Roughly 15 rarely observed V segments, including chromosome 9 orphons, were excluded from the earlier analysis of 550 to 700 of the donors because counts were too low. In a later analysis, HLA-associated TCR beta chains were found to be more clonally expanded and to have lower generation probabilities than equally common non-associated chains. V-gene and J-gene trimming of TCR beta chains was associated with a missense DCLRE1C variant in a later genetic analysis, and the association was replicated in an independent cohort. Sequencing depth was assumed to be roughly uniform across donors in the presence/absence analyses, though that assumption may not hold. The study gave a list of under 200 TCR beta chains associated with cytomegalovirus. A group of highly shared sequence variants was considered likely to be a technical artifact of the sequencing pipeline. Some IMGT-functional V segments, including TRBV6-2 and TRBV6-3, could not be distinguished by the 87-base-pair reads and were therefore excluded. The classifier was reported to diagnose cytomegalovirus status with high specificity and sensitivity in both the original cohort and the validation cohort. According to the authors, the approach could potentially be generalized to other disease states and immunological phenotypes. Compared with the 666-donor mean, donors in an Asian-associated ancestry cluster had fewer N-insertions in productive TCRs, according to a later genetic analysis. Broadly in line with IMGT annotations, most TCR beta V segments showed up in productive rearrangements about 87% or about 30% of the time in an earlier analysis of under 700 of the donors. When HLA alleles, especially DR and DQ, strongly co-occurred, TCR associations were difficult to assign to individual alleles.

The receptor library was made with the immunoSEQ multiplex PCR assay. For the multiplex PCR, a mixture combining 60 forward primers for TCR Vbeta segments and 13 reverse primers for TCR Jbeta segments was used. Amplification of the CDR3 region of rearranged TCR beta genes was performed with a multiplex PCR assay on genomic DNA. On the Illumina HiSeq System, the amplified TCR beta libraries were sequenced as 87-base-pair reads. The original pipeline was this. Across the 500 to 850 repertoires, a later analysis counted approximately 83 million unique TCR beta chains, roughly 11 million of which were shared by at least two donors. To remove PCR and sequencing errors, raw reads were error-corrected and collapsed into unique sequences using a nearest-neighbor algorithm that merged closely related sequences. To assign V, D and J gene segments, CDR3 sequences were aligned to IMGT reference sequences. For a sequence to be retained, a match of at least six nucleotides was required to both a V gene segment and a J gene segment. Rearrangements were classified as productive when the CDR3 lacked stop codons and remained in frame with V and J, and all other rearrangements were classified as non-productive. CDR3 was defined by IMGT convention, running from the second conserved V-encoded cysteine to the conserved J-encoded phenylalanine. The earlier analysis of about 530 of the donors excluded any sequence lacking an unambiguous match to a single V gene segment. In an earlier analysis of 587 of the donors, V segments were called functional above 56.7% productive rearrangements and were called segregating when the between-donor standard deviation exceeded 5%. A statistical classification framework was built to diagnose cytomegalovirus status from the catalog of TCR beta chain sequences. V and J gene assignment, in a later analysis, came from comparing TCR nucleotide sequences with IMGT/GENE-DB human TR gene sequences. The TCRdist pipeline was used in a later analysis to assign CDR3 sequences and most-parsimonious VDJ recombination scenarios. A later analysis defined each TCR beta chain by its CDR3 amino acid sequence plus V-gene family, and excluded reads lacking a unique V-gene family. To address suspected cross-contamination and a sequencing artifact, a later analysis removed roughly 640 highly shared, low-generation-probability nucleotide sequences. For each public chain, a later analysis derived a clonal expansion index from normalized ranks of inferred template counts within each repertoire. A later analysis computed generation probabilities with a VDJ recombination model fitted to out-of-frame rearrangements, and checked the results against IGoR. In a later analysis, hypergeometric tests were used to score TCR-TCR, TCR-HLA and TCR-CMV co-occurrence, with a repertoire-size bias correction applied to TCR pairs. A later analysis estimated false discovery rates by permuting HLA or CMV assignments 20 times. In a later analysis, co-occurring TCRs were grouped with DBSCAN, and TCRdist sequence similarity was added when clustering was performed within HLA-allele-positive subsets. Repertoires with fewer than 30,000 or more than 120,000 public chains, plus five repertoires with anomalous nucleotide sharing, were excluded from co-occurrence clustering. Not all clones reach the TCRdb copy of this immuneACCESS table, which keeps in-frame sequences only. Checked studies attribute under half of the gap to unresolved V genes and leave the rest unexplained. That table gives V, J and clone size, and the DNA gave D and trimming. Within this sample are about 76,000 clones, with 81% of them counted one time only. Under 2% of the sample is taken by the ten largest.

The germline V gene supplies CDR1 MNHNS and CDR2 SASEGT. Compared with germline, V lacks 1 base and J lacks 8 bases; bases without a gene match: 10. The CDR3 contains 15 residues, cysteine and phenylalanine counted. The only DNA kept is the CDR3, 45 bases in frame from the first base. The cohort consisted of 600 to 750 healthy bone marrow donors. All cohort members were sampled while nominally healthy, although unrecorded immune exposures were likely present. The donor tested CMV seronegative and was one of the 352 seronegative cohort members. Each donor provided a peripheral blood sample, and peripheral blood mononuclear cells were used for TCR beta sequencing. The Qiagen DNeasy Blood Extraction Kit was used to extract genomic DNA from the blood cell samples.

The sequencing input was PBMCs. Recombination connected TRBV6-1 to TRBJ1-2; 7 nucleotides in the junction match TRBD1. This receptor was obtained from a woman in her 30s in good health and CMV-seronegative. The CDR3 sequence is CASSEGTGTEIGYTF. The nucleotides are TGTGCCAGCAGTGAAGGAACCGGGACAGAGATCGGCTACACCTTC.